This TCR beta chain was captured by sequencing in a study of OX40 agonist ivuxolimab in advanced cancers. Study-wide context: People who had prior anti-PD-1, anti-PD-L1 or anti-CTLA-4 therapy could take part, and around 40% had some.

Losses at the gene ends were 5 bases for V and 3 bases for J; bases not matched to a gene: 10. Germline-derived CDR1 and CDR2 are SGHVS and FNYEAQ. This CDR3 contains 16 residues. In regard to this clone: Its antigen is still unknown.

Sequencing used immunoSEQ multiplex PCR; TCRdb keeps in-frame clones, though not all of them. Of around 70,000 clones listed, roughly four fifths are singletons. Regarding the study as a whole: The expanded peripheral T cells' antigen specificity was not determined.

Source: CD4+ or CD8+ T cells sorted from blood, taken in a trial of the OX40 agonist ivuxolimab. The TCR originated in an adult with an advanced solid tumor such as melanoma, head and neck, liver or kidney cancer. The V call is TRBV7-6, the J call TRBJ2-3; the match to TRBD2 covers 8 bases. The CDR3 reads CASSAMTSVATDTQYF. CDR3 in DNA: TGTGCCAGCAGCGCAATGACTAGCGTCGCAACAGATACGCAGTATTTT.